The clone carrying this T cell receptor beta chain was found a few times. MiXCR, applied by TCRdb to the 5' RACE reads, yields one record per CDR3 protein. The table records fewer than 120,000 distinct CDR3 sequences, over 9.5% of them present only once. The sample belongs to a study of early T cells in non-severe SARS-CoV-2 infection. Trimming stripped 6 bases from V and 0 bases from J, with 5 bases between. Germline-derived CDR1 and CDR2 are SQVTM and ANQGSEA. The CDR3 contains 11 residues. Sequences were derived from whole blood, sampled at baseline. The receptor comes from an adult who was a healthcare worker with PCR-confirmed SARS-CoV-2 infection or an uninfected control (not recorded which). This chain links TRBV29-1 with TRBJ1-2, with unresolved D. The CDR3 loop is CSVGTNYGYTF. For the CDR3, the DNA is TGCAGCGTGGGCACTAACTATGGCTACACCTTC.